Only a few counts were recorded for the clone carrying this TCR beta chain. This record belongs to a study of blood T cell repertoires in COVID-19. Study background: In each case, the material was cDNA or gDNA derived from T cells, B-cell-depleted T cells, or PBMCs.

Study processing details: Estimated nucleated cell counts came from reference gene primer amplification. The assay was immunoSEQ multiplex PCR, and TCRdb's table has in-frame clones only and misses some. V and J calls and clone size follow that table, whereas D and trimming were derived from the DNA. Of more than 150,000 clones in the sample, around 81% were seen once. The CDR3 runs to 14 residues. Trimming shortened V by 4 bases and J by 8 bases, and 16 bases separated the two germline ends. In germline, CDR1 is SGHNT, CDR2 YYREEE (reference sequence). The chain combines TRBV5-4 with TRBJ2-1; D unclear. The receptor comes from a woman of 80 years or more with COVID-19, enrolled during active disease. Sequencing was done on a sample of peripheral blood. CDR3 sequence: CASSPLNSPHEQFF. The CDR3 region has the DNA TGTGCCAGCAGCCCTTTAAACTCCCCCCATGAGCAGTTCTTC.